This T cell receptor (beta chain) was obtained from a study of CD4+ T cells in melanoma (dated by TCRdb to the early 2020s). About the investigation overall: The study investigated neoantigen-specific CD4+ T cells in human melanoma. Points the paper makes about the study in general: Neoantigen-specific CD4+ T cells were reported to be correlated with the function of CD8+ T cells, macrophages and B cells. Diverse differentiation states were reported to be shown by neoantigen-specific CD4+ T cells in melanoma.

Donors were patients with melanoma. The trim is 3 bases for V and 3 bases for J, with a gap of 14 bases between the germline ends. The cysteine opens and the phenylalanine closes a CDR3 of 15 amino acids. The entry retains the CDR3 DNA only, 45 bases that are in frame from base 1. CDR1 and CDR2 are drawn from the germline V gene: SGHVS, FQNEAQ. To note about this clone: Its target antigen remains unknown. Base qualities are not provided; no much larger clone lies one nucleotide away.

Libraries were constructed by the immunoSEQ multiplex PCR assay. TCRdb carries this immuneACCESS record with in-frame sequences only. Its versions omit some clonotypes, under half of them owing to an unresolved V gene in the studies checked, with the rest unexplained. The sample profile shows over 100,000 clones; around 93% of them were found once. In total, the top ten clones hold 3% to 4% of the sample. The source is a human donor with melanoma. The receptor chain draws on TRBV7-8 and TRBJ1-1; the D gene remains uncertain. Sequencing was carried out using peripheral blood. The CDR3 reads as follows: CASSFTSRRDTEAFF. The nucleotide sequence reads as follows: TGTGCCAGCAGCTTCACAAGCAGGAGGGACACTGAAGCTTTCTTT.